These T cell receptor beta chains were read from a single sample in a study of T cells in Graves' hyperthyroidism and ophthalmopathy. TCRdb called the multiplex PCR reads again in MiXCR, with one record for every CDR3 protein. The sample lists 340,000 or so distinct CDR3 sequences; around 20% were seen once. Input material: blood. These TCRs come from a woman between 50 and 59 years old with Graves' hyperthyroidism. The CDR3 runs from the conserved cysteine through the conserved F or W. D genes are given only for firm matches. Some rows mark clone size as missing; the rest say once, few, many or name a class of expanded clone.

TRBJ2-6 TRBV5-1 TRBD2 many TGCGCCAGCAGCTTGGTCGGGGGGTCAGGGGCCAACGTCCTGACTTTC CASSLVGGSGANVLTF
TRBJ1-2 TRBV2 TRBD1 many TGTGCCAGCAGTGCGGACAGGGCTGACTATGGCTACACCTTC CASSADRADYGYTF
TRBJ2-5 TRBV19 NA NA TGTGCCAGTAAGGTCACGAACCAAGAGACCCAGTACTTC CASKVTNQETQYF
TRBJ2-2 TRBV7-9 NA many TGTGCCAGCAGCTTCCGGGGGTTCCCCGGGGAGCTGTTTTTT CASSFRGFPGELFF
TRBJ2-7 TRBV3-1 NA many TGTGCCAGCAGCCAAACTGGTCCCGGGCCGGAGCAGTACTTC CASSQTGPGPEQYF
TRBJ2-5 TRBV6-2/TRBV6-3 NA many TGTGCCAGCAGGTCGGACACGGAGGAGACCCAGTACTTC CASRSDTEETQYF
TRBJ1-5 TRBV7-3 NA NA TGTGCCAGCAGCTGGGGTCAGAGCAATCAGCCCCAGCATTTT CASSWGQSNQPQHF
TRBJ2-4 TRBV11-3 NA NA TGTGCCAGCAGCTTACCTGGGGACGGAAAAAACATTCAGTACTTC CASSLPGDGKNIQYF
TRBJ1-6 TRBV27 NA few TGTGCCAGCAGTGTAGACAGAGATTCACCCCTCCACTTT CASSVDRDSPLHF
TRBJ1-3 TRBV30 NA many TGTGCCTGGGGTGGAAACACCATATATTTT CAWGGNTIYF
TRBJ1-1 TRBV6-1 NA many TGTGCCAGCAGGTACAGTGAGAACACTGAAGCTTTCTTT CASRYSENTEAFF
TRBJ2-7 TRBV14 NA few TGTGCCAGCAGCCCGGGACTGCCCCTGGACGAGCAGTACTTC CASSPGLPLDEQYF
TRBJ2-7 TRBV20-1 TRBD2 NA TGCAGTGCACCGGGACTAGCGATGGACGAGCAGTACTTC CSAPGLAMDEQYF
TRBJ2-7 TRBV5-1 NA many TGCGCCAGCAGCTTGACAGGGAGCTCGTACGAGCAGTACTTC CASSLTGSSYEQYF
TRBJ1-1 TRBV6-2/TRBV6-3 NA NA TGTGCCAGCAGTCTAGGGTGGGCGAGAGCTTTCTTT CASSLGWARAFF
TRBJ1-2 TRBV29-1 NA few TGCAGCGTTAAAGGGGGGACCCTCTATGGCTACACCTTC CSVKGGTLYGYTF
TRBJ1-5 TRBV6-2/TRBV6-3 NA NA TGTGCCAGCAGCCCTGCCCCCGCAGTTAGCAATCAGCCCCAGCATTTT CASSPAPAVSNQPQHF
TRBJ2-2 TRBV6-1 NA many TGTGCCAGCCGCATATGGGGGGACACCGGGGAGCTGTTTTTT CASRIWGDTGELFF
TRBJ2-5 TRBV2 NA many TGTGCCAGCAGTGAAGCGGGGACCCGGTATTCGGGGACCCAGTACTTC CASSEAGTRYSGTQYF
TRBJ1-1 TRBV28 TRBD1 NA TGTGCCAGCAGCGGCAGGGGGCTTACCACTGAAGCTTTCTTT CASSGRGLTTEAFF
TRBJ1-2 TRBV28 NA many TGTGCCAGCAGCCCTCAGGGACGCGGTGGCTACACCTTC CASSPQGRGGYTF
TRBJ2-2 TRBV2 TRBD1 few TGTGCCAGCAGTGGGGGGACAGGGGAAAACACCGGGGAGCTGTTTTTT CASSGGTGENTGELFF